These T cell receptor beta chains were read from a single sample in a study of CD8 T cells in ankylosing spondylitis. TCRdb called the 5' RACE reads again in MiXCR, with one record for every CDR3 protein. The sample holds roughly 700,000 distinct CDR3 sequences; around 17% are singletons and the top ten take around 19%. Sequencing was carried out using blood, either unsorted or a sorted T cell fraction (not recorded which). The receptors originated from a male donor with ankylosing spondylitis. Each CDR3 is given with its conserved first and last residue. Fields, in order: CDR3 protein, CDR3 DNA, V gene, D gene, clone size, J gene. A D gene is named only where the DNA matches it firmly. The size entry is marked missing in some rows and otherwise reads once, few, many or a size class.

CDR3: CATSESGLAGDFQQFF
DNA: TGTGCCACCAGTGAGTCGGGACTAGCGGGAGATTTTCAGCAGTTCTTC
V: TRBV24-1
D: TRBD2
size: .
J: TRBJ2-1

CDR3: CSVEEWTRDRGLRAFF
DNA: TGCAGCGTTGAAGAGTGGACCCGGGACAGGGGGCTGCGGGCTTTCTTT
V: TRBV29-1
D: TRBD1
size: .
J: TRBJ1-1

CDR3: CASSLSQREGRYEQYF
DNA: TGTGCCAGCAGTTTATCCCAACGGGAGGGCCGGTACGAGCAGTACTTC
V: TRBV28
D: TRBD2
size: few
J: TRBJ2-7

CDR3: CASSSGLAEYNEQFF
DNA: TGTGCCAGCAGCTCTGGACTAGCGGAGTACAATGAGCAGTTCTTC
V: TRBV11-2
D: TRBD2
size: .
J: TRBJ2-1

CDR3: CASGLGTGNYNEQFF
DNA: TGTGCTAGTGGTTTGGGGACAGGTAATTACAATGAGCAGTTCTTC
V: TRBV12-5
D: TRBD1
size: .
J: TRBJ2-1

CDR3: CAIKGGTDTQYF
DNA: TGTGCCATCAAAGGGGGAACAGATACGCAGTATTTT
V: TRBV10-3
D: .
size: few
J: TRBJ2-3

CDR3: CASRGDGSIGQYF
DNA: TGCGCCAGCAGAGGAGATGGCAGTATCGGGCAGTACTTC
V: TRBV5-1
D: .
size: .
J: TRBJ2-7

CDR3: CASSDAGGYEQYF
DNA: TGCGCCAGCAGTGATGCAGGCGGCTACGAGCAGTACTTC
V: TRBV10-2
D: .
size: .
J: TRBJ2-7

CDR3: CAWSSISYEQYF
DNA: TGTGCCTGGAGTAGCATTTCCTACGAGCAGTACTTC
V: TRBV30
D: .
size: once
J: TRBJ2-7

CDR3: CASSRDRGTYNSPLHF
DNA: TGTGCCAGCAGTCGGGACAGGGGAACCTATAATTCACCCCTCCACTTT
V: TRBV28
D: TRBD1
size: few
J: TRBJ1-6

CDR3: CASSLGTSGNIDEQYF
DNA: TGTGCCAGCAGCTTAGGGACTAGCGGGAATATCGACGAGCAGTACTTC
V: TRBV7-9
D: TRBD2
size: .
J: TRBJ2-7

CDR3: CSARAEAGGLAGLQLYEQFF
DNA: TGCAGTGCTAGAGCTGAGGCAGGGGGACTAGCGGGCCTACAATTATATGAGCAGTTCTTC
V: TRBV20-1
D: TRBD2
size: .
J: TRBJ2-1

CDR3: CASRRRADQETQYF
DNA: TGCGCCAGCAGACGAAGGGCAGACCAAGAGACCCAGTACTTC
V: TRBV5-1
D: .
size: .
J: TRBJ2-5

CDR3: CASSLGRLAGGHRSYNEQFF
DNA: TGCGCCAGCAGCTTGGGTCGGCTAGCGGGAGGGCATCGCTCCTACAATGAGCAGTTCTTC
V: TRBV5-1
D: TRBD2
size: .
J: TRBJ2-1

CDR3: CASSHARTANKNIQYF
DNA: TGTGCCAGCAGCCACGCTAGGACGGCCAACAAAAACATTCAGTACTTC
V: TRBV3-1
D: .
size: few
J: TRBJ2-4

CDR3: CASRRGSNQPQHF
DNA: TGTGCCAGCAGGAGGGGCAGCAATCAGCCCCAGCATTTT
V: TRBV2
D: .
size: .
J: TRBJ1-5

CDR3: CSAAGRSNQPQHF
DNA: TGCAGTGCCGCGGGACGGTCCAATCAGCCCCAGCATTTT
V: TRBV20-1
D: .
size: .
J: TRBJ1-5

CDR3: CASSPGSSRGYTF
DNA: TGTGCCAGCAGTCCGGGCTCTTCGCGGGGCTACACCTTC
V: TRBV12-3/TRBV12-4
D: .
size: many
J: TRBJ1-2

CDR3: CASSQDGLAEQFF
DNA: TGTGCCAGCAGCCAAGATGGGCTAGCGGAGCAGTTCTTC
V: TRBV3-1
D: .
size: .
J: TRBJ2-1

CDR3: CASSAMLAGKETQYF
DNA: TGCGCCAGCAGCGCAATGCTAGCGGGGAAAGAGACCCAGTACTTC
V: TRBV5-1
D: TRBD2
size: few
J: TRBJ2-5

CDR3: CASSQDFGDTLSYEQYF
DNA: TGTGCCAGCAGCCAAGATTTTGGGGATACTCTCTCCTACGAGCAGTACTTC
V: TRBV4-2
D: .
size: .
J: TRBJ2-7

CDR3: CSGRTASTDTQYF
DNA: TGCAGCGGACGGACAGCTAGCACAGATACGCAGTATTTT
V: TRBV29-1
D: .
size: few
J: TRBJ2-3

CDR3: CASSDGRGGKDTEAFF
DNA: TGTGCCAGCAGTGACGGTCGGGGTGGAAAGGACACTGAAGCTTTCTTT
V: TRBV2
D: .
size: .
J: TRBJ1-1

CDR3: CSARHLRGSTEQYF
DNA: TGCAGTGCTAGACATCTTCGTGGGTCCACTGAGCAGTACTTC
V: TRBV20-1
D: .
size: .
J: TRBJ2-7

CDR3: CASSVLAHEQFF
DNA: TGTGCCAGCAGTGTGCTAGCCCATGAGCAGTTCTTC
V: TRBV2
D: .
size: .
J: TRBJ2-1

CDR3: CSARGINRPGGTEAFF
DNA: TGCAGTGCTAGAGGGATAAACAGGCCCGGGGGGACTGAAGCTTTCTTT
V: TRBV20-1
D: .
size: few
J: TRBJ1-1

CDR3: CASRKTGDAQHF
DNA: TGTGCCAGCAGGAAGACAGGGGATGCCCAGCATTTT
V: TRBV6-1
D: TRBD1
size: .
J: TRBJ1-5

CDR3: CSAPMGTNEKLFF
DNA: TGCAGTGCTCCCATGGGAACTAATGAAAAACTGTTTTTT
V: TRBV20-1
D: .
size: .
J: TRBJ1-4

CDR3: CASSHSERAYEQYF
DNA: TGCGCCAGCAGCCACAGTGAGCGGGCATACGAGCAGTACTTC
V: TRBV4-3
D: .
size: few
J: TRBJ2-7

CDR3: CASVPATTDTQYF
DNA: TGTGCCAGCGTGCCGGCCACCACAGATACGCAGTATTTT
V: TRBV12-3/TRBV12-4
D: .
size: few
J: TRBJ2-3

CDR3: CASSYSGAGGMGEQYF
DNA: TGTGCCAGCAGTTACTCTGGGGCAGGTGGGATGGGTGAGCAGTACTTC
V: TRBV6-5
D: .
size: few
J: TRBJ2-7

CDR3: CSASPRAGRSYEQYF
DNA: TGCAGTGCTAGTCCGAGGGCCGGTCGGTCCTACGAGCAGTACTTC
V: TRBV20-1
D: .
size: .
J: TRBJ2-7

CDR3: CASSSGTGWSSPLHF
DNA: TGTGCCAGCAGTTCCGGGACAGGGTGGAGCTCACCCCTCCACTTT
V: TRBV6-5
D: TRBD1
size: few
J: TRBJ1-6

CDR3: CSAWTYDYNEQFF
DNA: TGCAGTGCCTGGACTTATGACTACAATGAGCAGTTCTTC
V: TRBV20-1
D: .
size: .
J: TRBJ2-1

CDR3: CAISSSGDEQFF
DNA: TGTGCCATCAGTTCATCAGGGGATGAGCAGTTCTTC
V: TRBV10-3
D: .
size: few
J: TRBJ2-1

CDR3: CASSPEGTGESLSYEQYF
DNA: TGTGCCAGCAGCCCAGAGGGGACAGGGGAGTCCCTCTCCTACGAGCAGTACTTC
V: TRBV7-6
D: TRBD1
size: .
J: TRBJ2-7